This T cell receptor beta chain stems from a study of T cells in Graves' hyperthyroidism and ophthalmopathy. Germline V gives CDR1 MNHNS, CDR2 SASEGT. V was trimmed by 4 bases and J by 0 bases, leaving 13 bases between them. This CDR3 is built from 15 residues. Amplified TCR beta CDR3 regions came from RNA transcripts. Researchers ran a first-round RT-PCR on the TCR CDR3 using the HTBI primer set. Each CDR3 protein is one row after TCRdb ran MiXCR on the multiplex PCR reads. The data show approximately 600,000 distinct CDR3 sequences, 11% to 15% seen once. Blood dates from first hyperthyroidism diagnosis, before any ophthalmopathy symptoms.

The sample was blood. The chain has TRBV6-1 and TRBJ2-7, with D unresolved. The sequence came from a young woman with Graves' hyperthyroidism that later progressed to Graves' ophthalmopathy. CDR3 in DNA: TGTGCCAGCAGTGCAAGCAGTGGCATCTCCTACGAGCAGTACTTC. It encodes CASSASSGISYEQYF.